Listed below are T cell receptor beta chains from one sample, sequenced in a study of shared clonotypes between healthy human individuals. Clones were sequenced by immunoSEQ multiplex PCR, and TCRdb holds only the in-frame ones, with some missing. The top ten hold around 0.13% of the sample, which has 2,100,000 or so clones, 90% to 96% seen once. The sequenced sample consisted of naive CD4+ T cells sorted from blood. The receptors here all came from a man in his late teens or twenties in good health. The CDR3 runs from the conserved cysteine through the conserved F or W. A D gene is named only where the DNA matches it firmly. Some rows mark clone size as missing; the rest say once, few, many or name a class of expanded clone.

v_gene	j_gene	abundance	d_gene	CDR3aa	CDR3nt
TRBV30	TRBJ1-2	-	-	CAWTSMGRFGYTF	TGTGCCTGGACCTCAATGGGGAGGTTTGGCTACACCTTC
TRBV5-6	TRBJ2-5	once	TRBD2	CASSLEKGTSGTVQETQYF	TGTGCCAGCAGCTTGGAAAAAGGGACTAGCGGGACTGTACAAGAGACCCAGTACTTC
TRBV28	TRBJ2-7	once	TRBD1	CASSVISRDRTHYEQYF	TGTGCCAGCAGTGTCATTTCCCGGGACAGGACCCACTACGAGCAGTACTTC
TRBV6-1	TRBJ2-2	-	-	CASRSYYATGELFF	TGTGCCAGCAGGTCTTACTATGCGACCGGGGAGCTGTTTTTT
TRBV4-1	TRBJ2-7	-	-	CASSQENWDSSNDEQYF	TGCGCCAGCAGCCAAGAGAACTGGGATTCGAGTAATGACGAGCAGTACTTC
TRBV19	TRBJ1-2	once	TRBD1	CASSPGQGGGYTF	TGTGCCAGTAGTCCCGGACAGGGAGGCGGCTACACCTTC
TRBV5-4	TRBJ2-5	-	TRBD2	CATKLAGLEETQYF	TGTGCCACCAAACTAGCGGGATTGGAAGAGACCCAGTACTTC
TRBV11-2	TRBJ2-7	-	TRBD2	CASSWPRLAGGSEQYF	TGTGCCAGCAGCTGGCCCAGACTAGCGGGAGGAAGCGAGCAGTACTTC
TRBV6-5	TRBJ2-2	-	-	CASISTDGELFF	TGTGCCAGCATCTCAACGGACGGGGAGCTGTTTTTT
TRBV27	TRBJ1-5	-	TRBD1	CASNGQGKLNQPQHF	TGTGCCAGCAACGGACAGGGGAAACTTAATCAGCCCCAGCATTTT
TRBV30	TRBJ1-2	-	TRBD1	CAWSRDRSWDGYTF	TGTGCCTGGAGTAGGGACAGAAGCTGGGATGGCTACACCTTC
TRBV4-1	TRBJ2-7	-	-	CASSHGVTYEQYF	TGCGCCAGCAGCCACGGGGTTACCTACGAGCAGTACTTC
TRBV5-4	TRBJ1-3	-	TRBD1	CASSKAGTGGPGNTIYF	TGTGCCAGCAGCAAAGCCGGGACAGGGGGCCCTGGAAACACCATATATTTT
TRBV6-1	TRBJ2-6	-	-	CASRQASGANVLTF	TGTGCCAGCAGACAGGCCTCTGGGGCCAACGTCCTGACTTTC
TRBV28	TRBJ1-1	-	-	CASSWPSARNTEAFF	TGTGCCAGCAGTTGGCCCTCTGCTCGGAACACTGAAGCTTTCTTT
TRBV4-2	TRBJ2-2	-	TRBD1	CASSQGGQGRPGELFF	TGTGCCAGCAGCCAAGGGGGACAGGGAAGGCCCGGGGAGCTGTTTTTT
TRBV10-3	TRBJ2-7	-	TRBD1	CAISETGGPGYEQYF	TGTGCCATCAGTGAGACAGGGGGCCCAGGCTACGAGCAGTACTTC
TRBV28	TRBJ1-2	-	TRBD1	CASSARTGGGQSFNYGYTF	TGTGCCAGCAGTGCCCGAACAGGGGGTGGTCAGTCTTTTAACTATGGCTACACCTTC
TRBV5-1	TRBJ2-3	-	-	CASSLAGVTDTQYF	TGCGCCAGCAGCTTGGCGGGAGTAACAGATACGCAGTATTTT
TRBV5-1	TRBJ2-3	-	TRBD2	CASSLVLAGGPDTQYF	TGCGCCAGCAGCTTAGTACTAGCGGGGGGGCCAGATACGCAGTATTTT
TRBV5-4	TRBJ2-2	-	TRBD2	CASSPGLAGAGTGELFF	TGTGCCAGCAGCCCGGGACTAGCGGGAGCGGGCACCGGGGAGCTGTTTTTT
TRBV6-5	TRBJ1-2	-	-	CASSLQGVSGYTF	TGTGCCAGCAGTCTGCAGGGTGTAAGTGGCTACACCTTC
TRBV28	TRBJ1-4	-	-	CASSFSTRGAGEKLFF	TGTGCCAGCAGTTTTTCGACCCGGGGCGCAGGGGAAAAACTGTTTTTT
TRBV4-3	TRBJ1-4	-	-	CASSQDRGWGNREKLFF	TGCGCCAGCAGCCAAGATCGTGGTTGGGGTAATCGTGAAAAACTGTTTTTT
TRBV12-5	TRBJ2-2	-	TRBD1	CASQQGANTGELFF	TGTGCTAGTCAACAGGGGGCAAACACCGGGGAGCTGTTTTTT
TRBV5-4	TRBJ2-3	-	TRBD2	CASSLGGTSGLEDTQYF	TGTGCCAGCTCCCTGGGGGGGACTAGCGGGCTCGAGGATACGCAGTATTTT
TRBV19	TRBJ1-2	-	-	CASRPGPGDGYTF	TGTGCCAGTAGGCCGGGACCGGGGGATGGCTACACCTTC
TRBV5-6	TRBJ2-7	few	TRBD2	CASSLASGGPWYEQYF	TGTGCCAGCAGCTTGGCTAGCGGGGGTCCTTGGTACGAGCAGTACTTC
TRBV7-8	TRBJ2-7	-	TRBD1	CASSLVRTGGIEQYF	TGTGCCAGCAGCTTAGTAAGGACAGGGGGGATAGAGCAGTACTTC
TRBV6-1	TRBJ2-5	-	-	CASSDLLALEETQYF	TGTGCCAGCAGTGACCTTTTGGCACTGGAAGAGACCCAGTACTTC
TRBV5-1	TRBJ2-5	-	TRBD2	CASSLSGSGETQYF	TGCGCCAGCAGCTTGAGCGGGAGTGGAGAGACCCAGTACTTC
TRBV10-3	TRBJ2-3	-	-	CAISESQGRASDTQYF	TGTGCCATCAGTGAATCCCAGGGTCGGGCCTCAGATACGCAGTATTTT
TRBV30	TRBJ1-3	-	TRBD1	CAWSVSPAGQGGPIYF	TGTGCCTGGAGTGTATCACCGGCGGGACAGGGGGGACCCATATATTTT
TRBV2	TRBJ2-7	-	-	CASRQVGNEQYF	TGTGCCAGCAGACAGGTCGGGAACGAGCAGTACTTC
TRBV4-1	TRBJ1-6	-	TRBD1	CASSQEGQGLTLRNSPLHF	TGCGCCAGCAGCCAAGAGGGACAGGGCCTTACCCTCCGCAATTCACCCCTCCACTTT
TRBV7-2	TRBJ2-2	once	-	CASSYFTGELFF	TGTGCCAGCAGCTATTTCACCGGGGAGCTGTTTTTT